The 31 T cell receptor beta chains listed next were all sequenced from one sample in a study of cytomegalovirus exposure and HLA in healthy donors (dated 2017 in TCRdb). Receptor libraries were prepared by the immunoSEQ multiplex PCR assay. The multiplex PCR relied on a mix of 60 forward primers for TCR Vbeta segments and 13 reverse primers for TCR Jbeta segments. The source is immuneACCESS, and TCRdb retained only in-frame sequences with V and J called. Part of the clones is not carried over; for the studies checked, unresolved V genes explain less than half of this, and the remainder is unexplained. The sample yields more than 200,000 clones; about 83% were counted once. About 1.2% of the sample is taken by the ten largest. The sequenced sample consisted of PBMCs. These receptors came from a human donor in good health.

The genes are TRBV5-1 and TRBJ2-7, with TRBD1 matching over 7 bases. With 4 bases clipped from V and 5 bases from J, the junction kept 9 bases outside the gene matches. The germline gives CDR1 SGHRS, CDR2 YFSETQ. This CDR3 comprises 14 residues. The CDR3 DNA reads as TGCGCCAGCAGCCAGACAGGGCCGGTAAACGAGCAGTACTTC. Protein: CASSQTGPVNEQYF.

The CDR3 sequence is CASSYSIGGDTDTQYF. CDR3 DNA: TGTGCCAGCAGTTACTCGATTGGCGGAGACACAGATACGCAGTATTTT. The chain carries TRBV6-6 and TRBJ2-3; D unresolved. Germline lookup yields CDR1 MNHNY and CDR2 SVGAGI (reference sequence). The CDR3 extends over 16 amino acids. V was clipped by 0 bases and J by 2 bases, with 12 bases between them.

V usage is TRBV2 and J usage is TRBJ2-7, with D possibly matching TRBD2 (6 bases). Per germline, CDR1 SNHLY and CDR2 FYNNEI. CDR3 length equals 13 residues. V was cut by 8 bases and J by 2 bases, with 13 bases left in between. The CDR3 DNA reads as TGTGCCAGCTCGGGGGACCTAACCTACGAGCAGTACTTC. Translation gives CASSGDLTYEQYF. Complete variable domain (other parts from reference TRBV2 and TRBJ2-7): EPEVTQTPSHQVTQMGQEVILRCVPISNHLYFYWYRQILGQKVEFLVSFYNNEISEKSEIFDDQFSVERPDGSNFTLKIRSTKLEDSAMYFCASSGDLTYEQYFGPGTRLTVT.

The J gene is TRBJ2-1, the V gene TRBV9, with 10 bases fitting TRBD1. CDR3 length: 15 amino acids. Losses at the gene ends were 2 bases for V and 4 bases for J; bases not matched to a gene: 3. Germline values: CDR1 SGDLS, CDR2 YYNGEE. Written as DNA, the CDR3 is TGTGCCAGCAGCGTCGGACAGGGGGTGTACAATGAGCAGTTCTTC. As protein: CASSVGQGVYNEQFF.

The chain has TRBV29-1 and TRBJ1-2; no definite D call. Trimming removed 7 bases from V and 10 bases from J, with 16 bases in between. This CDR3 is built from 11 residues. The germline V gene encodes CDR1 SQVTM and CDR2 ANQGSEA. The CDR3, as DNA: TGCAGCGCCCTCGAGGTTATGGCCTACACCTTC. Protein product: CSALEVMAYTF.

The chain carries TRBV7-9 and TRBJ1-1, with D maybe TRBD1 (5 bases). Germline V CDR1 and CDR2: SEHNR, FQNEAQ (reference sequence). The V end lost 2 bases, the J end lost 6 bases, and 10 bases lay between the germline ends. The CDR3 totals 13 residues. The CDR3 spells CASSLLATAEAFF. The DNA of the CDR3 is TGTGCCAGCAGCTTACTGGCGACAGCTGAAGCTTTCTTT.

V gene TRBV5-5 combines with J gene TRBJ1-5; 8 positions agree with TRBD1. Trimming at V came to 4 bases and at J to 3 bases, leaving 6 bases not matched to a gene. This CDR3 contains 15 residues. Germline values: CDR1 SGHKS, CDR2 YYEKEE (reference sequence). This CDR3 reads CASSDRTGINQPQHF. The DNA of the CDR3 is TGTGCCAGCAGCGACCGGACAGGGATCAATCAGCCCCAGCATTTT.

J is TRBJ2-1 and V is TRBV5-1; weak D call: TRBD2 (5 bases). V lost 2 bases and J 5 bases, leaving 8 bases between the germline ends. CDR3 length: 13 residues. Germline V gene sequence: CDR1 SGHRS, CDR2 YFSETQ. CDR3 bases: TGCGCCAGCAGCTTTAACGGGAACAATGAGCAGTTCTTC. It yields the protein CASSFNGNNEQFF.

The CDR3 DNA reads TGTGCCAGCAGCGCCCGGAGGGATGTAAGAGGAAACACCATATATTTT. Translation: CASSARRDVRGNTIYF. J is TRBJ1-3 and V is TRBV9; D remains ambiguous. Trimming took off 3 bases at V and 4 bases at J, with 17 bases between the two ends. The CDR3 loop spans 16 amino acids. Germline V gene sequence: CDR1 SGDLS, CDR2 YYNGEE.

The chain employs TRBV4-3 and TRBJ1-5; D call uncertain. The CDR3 runs 14 residues. Germline-derived CDR1 and CDR2 are LGHNA and YSLEER. V gave up 5 bases and J gave up 4 bases, with 12 bases separating them. CDR3 coding DNA: TGCGCCAGCAGCGCCACAGTTACAAATCAGCCCCAGCATTTT. This gives the protein CASSATVTNQPQHF.

This chain connects TRBV14 to TRBJ2-1; D is unclear. This CDR3 has 15 amino acids. V lost 0 bases and J 5 bases, leaving 11 bases between the germline ends. Germline V gives CDR1 SGHDN, CDR2 FVKESK. CDR3 sequence: CASSQDSGVNNEQFF. Here the CDR3 DNA reads TGTGCCAGCAGCCAAGATTCCGGAGTTAACAATGAGCAGTTCTTC.

J is TRBJ1-1 and V is TRBV9; possible D gene TRBD1, 6 bases. The CDR3 totals 14 residues. CDR1 and CDR2 from the germline V gene are SGDLS and YYNGEE. Trimming left V 2 bases short and J 3 bases short, with 11 bases between. The CDR3 DNA reads TGTGCCAGCAGCGTTGACGCAGGGGACACTGAAGCTTTCTTT. Its protein product is CASSVDAGDTEAFF.

On this clone: The identical CDR3 is also encoded by other nucleotide sequences in the sample. The genes are TRBV5-1 and TRBJ1-1, with 7 positions matching TRBD1. CDR1 and CDR2 from the germline V gene are SGHRS and YFSETQ. The CDR3 is made up of 14 amino acids. V shed 2 bases, J shed 8 bases, and the junction held 9 bases outside the gene matches. The CDR3 DNA sequence: TGCGCCAGCAGCTTTGAAGGGGGCCGCACCGAAGCTTTCTTT. This codes for CASSFEGGRTEAFF.

This clone showed up just a few times. The chain recombines TRBV6-1 with TRBJ2-7; a possible D gene is TRBD2 (6 bases). This CDR3 has 15 amino acids. The V end was cut by 1 base, the J end by 4 bases, with 14 bases between. Germline CDR1 and CDR2: MNHNS and SASEGT. CDR3: CASSEGVGGMYEQYF. The CDR3 DNA reads TGTGCCAGCAGTGAAGGGGTCGGCGGGATGTACGAGCAGTACTTC.

This clone was recorded once. V and J are TRBV2 and TRBJ2-3, with TRBD2 identical over 7 bases. Germline CDR1 SNHLY, CDR2 FYNNEI. Trimming cost V 6 bases and J 6 bases; bases outside gene matches: 12. This CDR3 is built from 15 residues. The CDR3 loop is CASRALADLGDTQYF. The DNA of the CDR3 is TGTGCCAGCAGGGCCCTAGCGGACCTAGGGGATACGCAGTATTTT.

The chain carries TRBV19 and TRBJ2-1, with D perhaps TRBD2 (5 bases). From germline, CDR1 is LNHDA and CDR2 SQIVND (reference sequence). The CDR3 sequence is 16 residues long. The V end lost 1 base, the J end lost 1 base, and 11 bases lay between the germline ends. The CDR3 loop reads CASSIVARTSYNEQFF. CDR3 nucleotides: TGTGCCAGTAGTATAGTCGCGAGGACTTCCTACAATGAGCAGTTCTTC.

V is TRBV18 and J is TRBJ1-3; D is perhaps TRBD1 (5 bases). Trimming removed 2 bases from V and 2 bases from J, with 13 bases in between. The CDR3 length is 16 residues. CDR1 is KGHSH and CDR2 is LQKENI in the germline V gene. The CDR3 is CASSPYGTGAGNTIYF. The CDR3 DNA reads as TGTGCCAGCTCACCATACGGAACAGGTGCTGGAAACACCATATATTTT.

The chain links TRBV5-4 to TRBJ2-5; 11 nucleotides align to TRBD2. The V gene end was trimmed by 0 bases and the J gene end by 0 bases; junction bases not matched to a gene: 7. Germline lookup yields CDR1 SGHNT and CDR2 YYREEE (reference sequence). The CDR3 has 18 amino acids. CDR3 DNA sequence: TGTGCCAGCAGCTTGGGGGTTGGGACTAGCGGATACCAAGAGACCCAGTACTTC. This gives the protein CASSLGVGTSGYQETQYF.

V and J are TRBV6-6 and TRBJ1-5; the match to TRBD1 covers 10 bases. The germline V gene has CDR1 MNHNY and CDR2 SVGAGI (reference sequence). This CDR3 is 14 amino acids long. The J segment lost 4 bases and the V segment lost 6 bases, leaving 3 bases of the junction unmatched. DNA of the CDR3: TGTGCCAGCAGACGACAGGGGGCGAATCAGCCCCAGCATTTT. It codes for CASRRQGANQPQHF.

The chain uses TRBV4-1 and TRBJ1-5; D is unresolved. V was clipped by 0 bases and J by 3 bases, with 9 bases between them. Germline V gene lookup returns CDR1 MGHRA and CDR2 YSYEKL. The CDR3 has 15 residues. The CDR3 loop reads CASSQDHSSNQPQHF. Here the CDR3 DNA reads TGCGCCAGCAGCCAAGATCACAGTTCCAATCAGCCCCAGCATTTT.

V usage is TRBV18 and J usage is TRBJ2-2; D is possibly TRBD2 (6 bases). The CDR3 is 18 amino acids. Trimming cost V 2 bases and J 6 bases, with 22 bases left between them. CDR1 is KGHSH, CDR2 LQKENI, per germline. CDR3 nucleotides: TGTGCCAGCTCACCAAGATTGAACCAGGCTAGCGCCGCCGGGGAGCTGTTTTTT. This translates into CASSPRLNQASAAGELFF.

The chain joins TRBV28 to TRBJ2-7; weak D call: TRBD1 (5 bases). The germline V gene has CDR1 MDHEN and CDR2 SYDVKM. Trimming left V 2 bases short and J 3 bases short, with 17 bases between. The CDR3 extends over 16 amino acids. CDR3 coding DNA: TGTGCCAGCAGTTTAGGCTCGGTAAGGGGCAGCTACGAGCAGTACTTC. As protein: CASSLGSVRGSYEQYF.

The chain links TRBV4-1 to TRBJ2-2, with a weak D call TRBD1 (5 bases). The length of the CDR3 is 14 residues. Trimming removed 1 base from V and 6 bases from J, with 9 bases in between. The germline V gene has CDR1 MGHRA and CDR2 YSYEKL. CDR3 loop: CASSQGMGPGELFF. The CDR3 bases are TGCGCCAGCAGCCAAGGCATGGGGCCCGGGGAGCTGTTTTTT.

The chain uses TRBV7-2 and TRBJ2-3, with 9 bases aligning to TRBD2. The trim removed 3 bases at V and 2 bases at J, leaving 6 bases unmatched. Germline CDR1 and CDR2: SGHTA and FQGNSA. The CDR3 is 16 residues long. DNA of the CDR3: TGTGCCAGCAGCTTTAGGCTAGCGGGGACCACAGATACGCAGTATTTT. Its translation: CASSFRLAGTTDTQYF.

The genes are TRBV5-1 and TRBJ2-5; 7 bases agree with TRBD1. CDR1 is SGHRS, CDR2 YFSETQ, per germline. This CDR3 is 13 amino acids long. Trimming took 3 bases from V and 3 from J; bases not matched to a gene: 2. The CDR3 DNA follows: TGCGCCAGCAGCTGGACAGGAAAAGAGACCCAGTACTTC. Translating gives CASSWTGKETQYF.

The rearrangement joins TRBV4-2 to TRBJ1-4; the D is unclear. This CDR3 has 14 residues. Trimming left V 3 bases short and J 4 bases short, with 9 bases between. Germline values: CDR1 LGHNA, CDR2 YNFKEQ. This CDR3 reads CASSQRVDNEKLFF. In DNA form, the CDR3 reads TGTGCCAGCAGCCAGCGGGTAGATAATGAAAAACTGTTTTTT.

The rearrangement links TRBV19 to TRBJ1-5, with 9 bases identical to TRBD1. V lost 3 bases, J lost 7 bases, and 7 bases stayed unmatched. Germline V gene data show CDR1 as LNHDA and CDR2 as SQIVND (reference sequence). This CDR3 comprises 15 residues. The CDR3 DNA sequence: TGTGCCAGTAGTATGAAGGGACAGGGACGGCAGCCCCAGCATTTT. It translates to CASSMKGQGRQPQHF.

This rearrangement joins TRBV2 to TRBJ2-1; D is perhaps TRBD1 (5 bases). The CDR3 runs 14 residues. The V gene lost 3 bases and the J gene lost 6 bases, with 12 bases spanning the gap. Looked up from germline, CDR1 is SNHLY and CDR2 is FYNNEI. CDR3 DNA sequence: TGTGCCAGCAGTGAGGGGCTAGTGATCAATGAGCAGTTCTTC. Translation gives CASSEGLVINEQFF.

The chain links TRBV7-9 to TRBJ2-7; 12 bases align to TRBD2. V was pared by 5 bases and J by 2 bases, with 13 bases of the junction left unmatched. The germline V gene encodes CDR1 SEHNR and CDR2 FQNEAQ (reference sequence). The CDR3 sequence is 18 residues long. Written as DNA, the CDR3 is TGTGCCAGCAGCCCCGGCCCCCTGACTAGCGGGAGTACCTACGAGCAGTACTTC. It is translated as CASSPGPLTSGSTYEQYF.

The rearrangement links TRBV30 to TRBJ2-7; D ambiguous. The ends were cut back, 3 bases at V and 4 bases at J, with 13 bases in the middle. CDR3 size: 13 residues. Germline CDR1 is GTSNPN and CDR2 is SVGIG (reference sequence). As DNA, the CDR3 is TGTGCCTGGAGCGTAGCCCGCGGATACGAGCAGTACTTC. Translation gives CAWSVARGYEQYF.

The chain uses TRBV7-6 and TRBJ2-1; 8 positions match TRBD2. V lost 1 base to trimming and J lost 6 bases; unmatched junction nucleotides: 14. The CDR3 has 18 amino acids. Germline V gene data show CDR1 as SGHVS and CDR2 as FNYEAQ. CDR3 loop: CASSLGRSGSKLFNEQFF. CDR3 sequence (DNA): TGTGCCAGCAGCTTAGGTAGGAGCGGGAGTAAGCTTTTCAATGAGCAGTTCTTC.